The present entry profiles one T cell receptor beta chain with its context. Antigen: not known. MiXCR, applied by TCRdb to the reads, yields one record per CDR3 protein. This sample yields nearly 700,000 distinct CDR3 sequences, of which about 30% are seen a single time; 18% belongs to the top ten. The V end was cut by 8 bases, the J end by 4 bases, with 10 bases between. CDR1 and CDR2 (germline): SGHAT, FQDESV (reference sequence). The CDR3 covers 12 residues. The data belong to a study of T cell repertoires in cytomegalovirus infection. The wider study: Selection of CMV epitopes for the study included recently identified HLA-C-restricted and well-studied HLA-B-restricted ones. Through public TCR beta signatures, both CMV infection and matching HLA type were indicated.

Study results and limitations: Of the TCR beta families, the public ones yielded a cumulative frequency that identified carriers of CMV plus the relevant HLA.

This sequence originates from a human donor in good health (CMV status not recorded). Some clones in this sample may be carry-over from other donors' samples. The sample was cultured PBMCs, taken from culture after CMV antigen stimulation. The J gene is TRBJ2-3, the V gene TRBV11-1; D unresolved. The CDR3: CASGRLSDTQYF. CDR3 DNA: TGTGCCAGCGGCCGACTCTCAGATACGCAGTATTTT.